This TCR beta chain is drawn from a study of monozygotic twins with inflammatory bowel disease. A word on this clonotype: Antigen unknown.

General observations from the study: Reduced clonotype sharing with other individuals was observed in IBD patients relative to healthy twins, especially with disease activity.

Reprocessing the 5' RACE reads, TCRdb reports a single entry for every CDR3 protein and omits DNA. Reported are 140,000 to 150,000 distinct CDR3 sequences; the ten largest clones contain around 1.3%. The TCR originated in a human donor with ulcerative colitis or Crohn's disease, or a healthy co-twin of an affected twin (not recorded which). Sequencing was performed on blood.

The CDR3 sequence is CASRTGLATEAFF. J is TRBJ1-1 and V is TRBV2; the D call of TRBD1 rests on TCRdb alone, since no DNA is present to check it. Germline V CDR1 and CDR2: SNHLY, FYNNEI. CDR3 length: 13 amino acids.